The 32 T cell receptor beta chains below all came from one sample that was sequenced in a study of blood T cell repertoires in COVID-19. Sequencing was performed with immunoSEQ multiplex PCR; in TCRdb, only in-frame clones are kept and a portion is missing. Here the sample spans 240,000 or so clones, about 89% being singletons. The specimen was PBMCs or T cells enriched from blood (not recorded which). These receptors were obtained from a man aged 35 to 55 who had recovered from COVID-19.

This clone was recorded only once. V and J are TRBV7-2 and TRBJ1-2; no clear D gene. Trimming removed 4 bases at V and 4 bases at J, with 22 bases between. The CDR3 has 17 residues. Germline V gene sequence: CDR1 SGHTA, CDR2 FQGNSA. The CDR3 spells CASSYLYPERAGYGYTF. The CDR3 nucleotides are TGTGCCAGCAGCTACCTTTACCCCGAGAGGGCGGGCTATGGCTACACCTTC.

V is TRBV19 and J is TRBJ2-7; 8 bases fit TRBD2. The CDR3 consists of 15 residues. Germline V CDR1 and CDR2: LNHDA, SQIVND (reference sequence). V shed 5 bases, J shed 4 bases, and the junction held 10 bases outside the gene matches. Written as DNA, the CDR3 is TGTGCCAGTAGTCTAGCGGGTAACGAATTGTACGAGCAGTACTTC. Translated: CASSLAGNELYEQYF.

This rearrangement joins TRBV5-1 to TRBJ2-3; 9 nucleotides line up with TRBD1. CDR3 length equals 16 residues. With V trimmed by 1 base and J by 3 bases, 6 bases remained unmatched. Germline lookup yields CDR1 SGHRS and CDR2 YFSETQ. As DNA, the CDR3 is TGCGCCAGCAGCTTGTTCGGGACAGGGAGTACAGATACGCAGTATTTT. Translated, it gives CASSLFGTGSTDTQYF.

With regard to this clone: The junction departs from germline at one end; a sequencing error may be responsible. This chain connects TRBV2 to TRBJ1-1; 9 bases are a match to TRBD1. Germline loops: CDR1 SNHLY, CDR2 FYNNEI. The CDR3 covers 15 residues. The CDR3 DNA reads as TGTGCCAGCAGCGAAGATCAAGGACAGGGGCCTGAAGCTTTCTTT. As protein: CASSEDQGQGPEAFF.

The V and J genes are TRBV3-1 (or the pseudogene TRBV3-2) and TRBJ1-2, with D perhaps TRBD1 (5 bases). This CDR3 region has 14 residues. Trimming removed 6 bases at V and 3 bases at J, with 14 bases between. Germline V gene data show CDR1 as LGHDT and CDR2 as YNNKEL (reference sequence). The DNA for the CDR3 is TGTGCCAGCAGGTACGGGGGGACGTACTATGGCTACACCTTC. Its protein is CASRYGGTYYGYTF.

The V gene is TRBV4-3, the J gene TRBJ2-5; 8 nucleotides match TRBD2. Per germline, CDR1 LGHNA and CDR2 YSLEER. The CDR3 totals 18 residues. J gave up 7 bases and V 0 bases, and 16 bases lay outside the gene matches. The CDR3, as DNA: TGCGCCAGCAGCCAAGAAAGGTCGGGGACTAGTAGTCGAGGGACCCAGTACTTC. This codes for CASSQERSGTSSRGTQYF.

The chain links TRBV3-1 (or the pseudogene TRBV3-2) to TRBJ2-7; TRBD2 matches at 8 bases. The ends lost 4 bases at V and 4 bases at J; junction bases unmatched: 6. The CDR3 is made up of 14 amino acids. Germline V gene data show CDR1 as LGHDT and CDR2 as YNNKEL (reference sequence). DNA of the CDR3: TGTGCCAGCAGCCGGGGACTAGATAGGTACGAGCAGTACTTC. As protein: CASSRGLDRYEQYF.

This clone came up once. The V call is TRBV14, the J call TRBJ2-1; 11 nucleotides match TRBD2. Germline V CDR1 and CDR2: SGHDN, FVKESK. The length of the CDR3 is 19 residues. Unmatched junction bases numbered 9, after V lost 2 bases and J lost 0 bases. The CDR3 region has the DNA TGTGCCAGCAGCCAACAGAGACTAGCGGGAACTAGCTCCTACAATGAGCAGTTCTTC. Residues: CASSQQRLAGTSSYNEQFF.

The chain carries TRBV29-1 and TRBJ2-3, with 9 bases identical to TRBD1. Germline trimming cut 4 bases from V and 4 bases from J; bases unmatched to any gene: 0. The CDR3 contains 12 residues. In germline, CDR1 is SQVTM, CDR2 ANQGSEA. The CDR3 sequence: CSVGDRADTQYF. The CDR3 DNA sequence: TGCAGCGTTGGGGACAGGGCAGATACGCAGTATTTT.

This clone has a single count. V usage is TRBV14 and J usage is TRBJ2-7, with TRBD2 as a possible D gene (6 bases). Trimming left V 3 bases short and J 1 base short, with 13 bases between. The CDR3 extends over 15 amino acids. Germline V lookup: CDR1 SGHDN, CDR2 FVKESK. In DNA form, the CDR3 reads TGTGCCAGCAGCCACAAACTCGGGACTTCCTACGAGCAGTACTTC. It yields the protein CASSHKLGTSYEQYF.

The chain recombines TRBV7-3 with TRBJ2-1; 15 nucleotides align to TRBD2. Trimming cost V 4 bases and J 9 bases; bases outside gene matches: 1. The CDR3 has 14 residues. Germline CDR1 is SGHTA and CDR2 is FQGTGA. DNA for the CDR3: TGTGCCAGCAGCTGGACTAGCGGGAGGGGTGAGCAGTTCTTC. It specifies CASSWTSGRGEQFF. Together with reference TRBV7-3 and TRBJ2-1, the CDR3 gives the full variable domain: GAGVSQTPSNKVTEKGKYVELRCDPISGHTALYWYRQSLGQGPEFLIYFQGTGAADDSGLPNDRFFAVRPEGSVSTLKIQRTERGDSAVYLCASSWTSGRGEQFFGPGTRLTVL.

The CDR3 region is CSGGEVNGYTF. CDR3 coding DNA: TGCAGCGGCGGGGAGGTTAATGGCTACACCTTC. The chain carries TRBV29-1 and TRBJ1-2; D is undetermined. V lost 7 bases, J lost 6 bases, and 12 bases lay in between. Germline assignment: CDR1 SQVTM and CDR2 ANQGSEA. This CDR3 has 11 residues. Together with reference TRBV29-1 and TRBJ1-2, the CDR3 gives the full variable domain: SAVISQKPSRDICQRGTSLTIQCQVDSQVTMMFWYRQQPGQSLTLIATANQGSEATYESGFVIDKFPISRPNLTFSTLTVSNMSPEDSSIYLCSGGEVNGYTFGSGTRLTVV.

This chain connects TRBV6-5 to TRBJ2-5; 12 bases fit TRBD2. This CDR3 has 15 amino acids. The V segment lost 4 bases and the J segment 5 bases; nucleotides outside the gene matches: 5. The germline V gene has CDR1 MNHEY and CDR2 SVGAGI. CDR3 coding DNA: TGTGCCAGCAGTTCCCTAGCGGGGGGGCGTGAGACCCAGTACTTC. Protein product: CASSSLAGGRETQYF.

V gene TRBV6-5 combines with J gene TRBJ2-7; a possible D gene is TRBD2 (6 bases). Germline V gene sequence: CDR1 MNHEY, CDR2 SVGAGI. V lost 4 bases and J lost 0, with 16 bases in between. CDR3 length: 16 amino acids. CDR3 nucleotide sequence: TGTGCCAGCAGTTCCCTCGGGACTCGGAGCTCCTACGAGCAGTACTTC. It codes for CASSSLGTRSSYEQYF.

The genes are TRBV5-1 and TRBJ2-5, with D possibly TRBD1 on 6 matching bases. There are 15 residues in the CDR3. Germline CDR1 reads SGHRS; CDR2 reads YFSETQ. V shed 5 bases and J shed 10 bases, with 24 bases lying between them. The CDR3 DNA follows: TGCGCCAGCAGTTGGGGAGATGGGTACAGGGAAGACCAGTACTTC. Translated: CASSWGDGYREDQYF.

This sequence joins TRBV7-6 and TRBJ1-2; TRBD1 matches at 8 bases. Looked up from germline, CDR1 is SGHVS and CDR2 is FNYEAQ. CDR3 size: 17 residues. With 8 bases clipped from V and 4 bases from J, the junction kept 18 bases outside the gene matches. The CDR3 coding sequence is TGTGCCAGCGCTCCACTGGCAGGGGGCAAGGCTAGCTATGGCTACACCTTC. Amino acid sequence: CASAPLAGGKASYGYTF.

The V gene is TRBV28, the J gene TRBJ1-2; no clear D gene. Per the germline V gene, CDR1 is MDHEN and CDR2 is SYDVKM. Trimming pared 5 bases from V and 8 bases from J, leaving 21 bases between. The CDR3 spans 15 residues. Here the CDR3 reads CASSRGLAGVPGYTF. The CDR3 DNA reads TGTGCCAGCAGTCGGGGTCTAGCGGGTGTTCCGGGCTACACCTTC.

The gene calls are TRBV4-1 and TRBJ2-7; no definite D call. The CDR3 totals 13 residues. Germline V gene data show CDR1 as MGHRA and CDR2 as YSYEKL. The V end lost 0 bases, the J end lost 4 bases, and 7 bases lay between the germline ends. The CDR3 loop reads CASSQEIQYEQYF. In nucleotides, the CDR3 is TGCGCCAGCAGCCAAGAAATACAGTACGAGCAGTACTTC.

The CDR3 nucleotides are TGTGCCAGCAGGAGGGCAGGGGATGGTGAGCAGTTCTTC. It encodes CASRRAGDGEQFF. The chain links TRBV7-8 to TRBJ2-1, with D tentatively TRBD1 (6 bases). CDR3 length: 13 amino acids. Germline values: CDR1 SGHVS, CDR2 FQNEAQ. V lost 6 bases and J lost 9, with 15 bases in between. Full variable domain (remainder filled in from reference TRBV7-8 and TRBJ2-1): GAGVSQSPRYKVAKRGQDVALRCDPISGHVSLFWYQQALGQGPEFLTYFQNEAQLDKSGLPSDRFFAERPEGSVSTLKIQRTQQEDSAVYLCASRRAGDGEQFFGPGTRLTVL.

The chain has TRBV7-9 and TRBJ1-2; TRBD1 aligns across 9 bases. Germline V lookup: CDR1 SEHNR, CDR2 FQNEAQ (reference sequence). V was pared by 1 base and J by 3 bases, with 6 bases of the junction left unmatched. The CDR3 contains 16 residues. The DNA of the CDR3 is TGTGCCAGCAGCTTAGACGCGGGACAGGGAGACTATGGCTACACCTTC. Protein: CASSLDAGQGDYGYTF.

This chain links TRBV12-3 or TRBV12-4 with TRBJ1-2; D is perhaps TRBD1 (6 bases). The CDR3 loop spans 13 amino acids. Trimming removed 5 bases at V and 7 bases at J, with 14 bases between. In DNA form, the CDR3 reads TGTGCCAGCAGTCCTTCCGACAGGCCTGGCTACACCTTC. Residues: CASSPSDRPGYTF.

This clone came up once. This chain joins TRBV7-3 and TRBJ2-2; D is uncertain. CDR1 and CDR2 (germline): SGHTA, FQGTGA. CDR3 length equals 14 residues. V gave up 5 bases and J gave up 2 bases, with 9 bases separating them. CDR3 sequence reads: CASSPHRNTGELFF. The CDR3 DNA sequence: TGTGCCAGCAGCCCCCACAGAAACACCGGGGAGCTGTTTTTT.

The chain combines TRBV7-9 with TRBJ1-2; 8 nucleotides agree with TRBD1. Germline CDR1 reads SEHNR; CDR2 reads FQNEAQ (reference sequence). The CDR3 loop spans 15 amino acids. V lost 4 bases, J lost 0 bases, and 4 bases stayed unmatched. CDR3 sequence reads: CASSSTGGPNYGYTF. For the CDR3, the DNA is TGTGCCAGCAGCTCCACAGGGGGACCTAACTATGGCTACACCTTC.

V and J are TRBV28 and TRBJ1-4; 8 bases align to TRBD1. CDR3 length: 14 amino acids. Germline V gene sequence: CDR1 MDHEN, CDR2 SYDVKM. V dropped 5 bases and J dropped 7; count of bases not matched to a gene: 6. The CDR3 bases are TGTGCCAGCAGTGGGGGCAGGGGGCGTGAAAAACTGTTTTTT. Translated: CASSGGRGREKLFF.

V usage is TRBV7-2 and J usage is TRBJ1-5; possible D gene TRBD1, 5 bases. Germline CDR1 SGHTA, CDR2 FQGNSA. Trimming removed 1 base from V and 5 bases from J, with 15 bases in between. CDR3 size: 16 residues. The CDR3 DNA follows: TGTGCCAGCAGCTTAGTATCAGGGTTGGTGGATCAGCCCCAGCATTTT. Its protein is CASSLVSGLVDQPQHF.

A few counts support this clone. This chain connects TRBV4-1 to TRBJ2-2; the match to TRBD1 covers 8 bases. CDR1 MGHRA and CDR2 YSYEKL come from the germline V gene. The trim removed 7 bases at V and 2 bases at J, leaving 6 bases unmatched. This CDR3 has 15 residues. The CDR3 loop reads CASTPGGPNTGELFF. In DNA form, the CDR3 reads TGCGCCAGCACCCCAGGGGGCCCTAACACCGGGGAGCTGTTTTTT.

J is TRBJ2-5 and V is TRBV4-1, with 7 bases fitting TRBD1. Germline-derived CDR1 and CDR2 are MGHRA and YSYEKL. This CDR3 has 14 amino acids. Trimming cost V 3 bases and J 3 bases; bases outside gene matches: 4. This chain's CDR3 is CASSHRTGEETQYF. CDR3 sequence (DNA): TGCGCCAGCAGCCATAGGACAGGCGAAGAGACCCAGTACTTC.

The chain is built from TRBV4-1 and TRBJ2-6, with 9 nucleotides matching TRBD2. The CDR3 is made up of 19 amino acids. The germline CDR1 and CDR2 sequences are MGHRA and YSYEKL. Germline trimming cut 4 bases from V and 0 bases from J; bases unmatched to any gene: 10. Written as DNA, the CDR3 is TGCGCCAGCAGCCCAAAGCCTAGCGGGGCCAGCTCTGGGGCCAACGTCCTGACTTTC. This sequence encodes CASSPKPSGASSGANVLTF.

This clone was seen once. The rearrangement links TRBV6-2 or TRBV6-3 to TRBJ1-5; no clear D gene. Trimming removed 6 bases at V and 7 bases at J, with 16 bases between. This CDR3 spans 14 amino acids. Looked up from germline, CDR1 is MNHEY and CDR2 is SVGEGT. The chain's CDR3 is CASSPAVLVQPQHF. CDR3 sequence (DNA): TGTGCCAGCAGCCCAGCGGTTCTGGTGCAGCCCCAGCATTTT.

The chain links TRBV10-3 to TRBJ2-7, with 7 nucleotides matching TRBD1. This CDR3 has 15 amino acids. Germline V gene sequence: CDR1 ENHRY, CDR2 SYGVKD. After removal of 8 bases from V and 3 bases from J, the junction contained 13 bases not matched to a gene. CDR3 residues: CAIRQQGRRVYEQYF. In DNA form, the CDR3 reads TGTGCCATCCGACAACAGGGGCGTCGTGTCTACGAGCAGTACTTC.

The gene calls are TRBV12-3 or TRBV12-4 and TRBJ2-5; tentative D call: TRBD1 (6 bases). The V and J ends lost 0 bases and 5 bases respectively, with 7 bases between them. The CDR3 is 13 amino acids. The DNA for the CDR3 is TGTGCCAGCAGTTTAGCCCAGGGGGAGACCCAGTACTTC. This translates into CASSLAQGETQYF.

The J gene is TRBJ2-7, the V gene TRBV6-2 or TRBV6-3, with 11 bases fitting TRBD2. CDR1 MNHEY and CDR2 SVGEGT come from the germline V gene. After removal of 0 bases from V and 4 bases from J, the junction contained 11 bases not matched to a gene. The CDR3 has 18 residues. The CDR3 loop is CASSYSTSGGTQWYEQYF. CDR3 DNA sequence: TGTGCCAGCAGTTACTCAACTAGCGGGGGAACCCAGTGGTACGAGCAGTACTTC.